Sequencing of this T cell receptor (beta chain) was carried out in a study of shared clonotypes between healthy human individuals. Details on this clone: Antigen: not known.

Some 30,000 T cell genomes (roughly 0.2 ug DNA) went into each sorted-subset replicate. Libraries were prepared by immunoSEQ multiplex PCR; TCRdb keeps only in-frame clonotypes and omits some of them. The repertoire holds 1.5 million to 1.9 million clones, with 95% to 99% as singletons. The J segment lost 0 bases and the V segment lost 3 bases, leaving 17 bases of the junction unmatched. The CDR3 has 20 amino acids. CDR1 is SGHVS, CDR2 FNYEAQ, per germline. Whole-study results and caveats: The sharing of approximately 4.6% of naive CD4 clonotypes was seen across several donors.

The sequence was obtained from a man aged 25-45 years in good health. The chain joins TRBV7-6 to TRBJ1-5, with TRBD1 identical over 7 bases. Sample: naive CD4+ T cells sorted from blood. Subset meaning: CD45RA+ positively selected. The CDR3 nucleotides are TGTGCCAGCAGCTTTCCGTGGAAGGGGGCAAAACCCTATAGCAATCAGCCCCAGCATTTT. It codes for CASSFPWKGAKPYSNQPQHF.